These 5 T cell receptor beta chains were all obtained from the same sample, sequenced in a study of Ad26.COV2.S vaccination and SARS-CoV-2 variants. Stated treatment: 15 to 20 received Ad26.COV2.S at low or high dose, single or two shots; five or six received placebo; per-sample allocation not given. All samples were drawn on day 63, counting from the first vaccine or placebo injection. TCRdb's copy holds only in-frame clones and misses some; the assay was immunoSEQ multiplex PCR. Among fewer than 400,000 clones listed, less than 90% were seen once. The sample here was peripheral blood, taken in a trial of Ad26.COV2.S vaccine versus placebo. These receptors all stem from a person aged 18-65 years who received the Ad26.COV2.S COVID-19 vaccine or a placebo.

This chain uses TRBV6-5 with TRBJ2-1, with D uncertain. Trimming left V 8 bases short and J 7 bases short, with 15 bases between. The V gene's germline CDR1 is MNHEY and CDR2 SVGAGI. CDR3 length: 13 residues. CDR3 in DNA: TGTGCCAGCGGCCCGTATCAGCCGAATGAGCAGTTCTTC. As protein: CASGPYQPNEQFF.

The chain is built from TRBV7-9 and TRBJ1-2, with D unclear. The germline V gene has CDR1 SEHNR and CDR2 FQNEAQ (reference sequence). This CDR3 comprises 13 residues. With 6 bases removed from V and 6 bases from J, the gap between germline ends came to 14 bases. The CDR3 nucleotides read TGTGCCAGCAGTAGAGACGGAGCGCATGGCTACACCTTC. This gives the protein CASSRDGAHGYTF.

Points on this clone: Other DNA sequences in this specimen translate into the identical CDR3. The V and J genes are TRBV3-1 (or the pseudogene TRBV3-2) and TRBJ2-7; D ambiguous. V shed 1 base and J shed 3 bases, with 4 bases lying between them. This CDR3 is 12 amino acids long. The germline V gene encodes CDR1 LGHDT and CDR2 YNNKEL (reference sequence). This chain's CDR3 is CASSQADYEQYF. CDR3 nucleotides: TGTGCCAGCAGCCAAGCAGACTACGAGCAGTACTTC.

As regards this clone: This sample includes further DNA sequences coding for the same CDR3. This rearrangement joins TRBV29-1 to TRBJ1-1; D perhaps matches TRBD1 (5 bases). Trimming stripped 2 bases from V and 5 bases from J, with 9 bases between. Germline CDR1 SQVTM, CDR2 ANQGSEA. This CDR3 has 12 amino acids. DNA for the CDR3: TGCAGCGTTGAACGGGGGGGGACTGAAGCTTTCTTT. Its translation: CSVERGGTEAFF. Using reference TRBV29-1 and TRBJ1-1 for the parts outside the CDR3, the full variable domain is SAVISQKPSRDICQRGTSLTIQCQVDSQVTMMFWYRQQPGQSLTLIATANQGSEATYESGFVIDKFPISRPNLTFSTLTVSNMSPEDSSIYLCSVERGGTEAFFGQGTRLTVV.

This chain links TRBV7-9 with TRBJ1-1, with D tentatively TRBD1 (6 bases). V dropped 5 bases and J dropped 1 base, with 11 bases sitting between them. Germline assignment: CDR1 SEHNR and CDR2 FQNEAQ (reference sequence). The CDR3 consists of 14 residues. CDR3 region: CASSHRTENTEAFF. DNA for the CDR3: TGTGCCAGCAGCCATAGGACAGAGAACACTGAAGCTTTCTTT.